The T cell receptor (beta chain) under discussion was sequenced for a study of CD8+ T cells in alopecia areata. The treatment here: oral pan-JAK inhibitor, 5-10 mg twice daily. Investigators isolated RNA and reverse transcribed it into cDNA to act as the sequencing template. The assay was immunoSEQ multiplex PCR, and TCRdb's table has in-frame clones only and misses some. Of roughly 190,000 clones detected, approximately 67% appear once; the ten largest clones hold about 1.3%. Between the trimmed V and J ends, which lost 1 base and 7 bases, there was a span of 15 bases. CDR3 length: 15 amino acids. The V gene's germline CDR1 is SGHDT and CDR2 YYEEEE.

The TCR was taken from a human donor with alopecia areata. The rearrangement uses TRBV5-6 and TRBJ2-1, with D possibly being TRBD1 (6 bases). Sequences were derived from CD4+ T cells sorted from blood, sampled at approximately week 49, from a patient treated with tofacitinib. CDR3 bases: TGTGCCAGCAGCTTGCGCCAGGGGTGGGGTAATGAGCAGTTCTTC. Translation: CASSLRQGWGNEQFF.